This T cell receptor (beta chain) was obtained from a study of blood T cell repertoires in COVID-19. Study details: Samples representing acute and convalescent COVID-19 were sourced from the United States, Italy and Spain. PBMCs, B-cell-depleted T cells, or T cells were the source of the cDNA or gDNA that made up the material.

In the original analysis: Estimation of nucleated cell counts was performed using reference gene primer amplification. Here immunoSEQ multiplex PCR was the method, and the copy in TCRdb shows in-frame clones only, minus some. V, J and clone size were drawn from that table, and D and trimming were deduced from the DNA. Of 470,000 or so clones detected, around 89% appear once; the ten largest clones hold more than 4%. The CDR3 sequence is 18 residues long. Germline CDR1 and CDR2: SGHRS and YFSETQ. J gave up 0 bases and V 4 bases, and 15 bases lay outside the gene matches. The specimen was peripheral blood. The TCR originated in a woman between 25 and 40 years old with acute or convalescent COVID-19. The rearrangement links TRBV5-1 to TRBJ1-1; 7 nucleotides line up with TRBD1. The chain's CDR3 is CASSPRPLGTALNTEAFF. The CDR3 nucleotides are TGCGCCAGCAGCCCCCGCCCCCTCGGGACAGCTTTGAACACTGAAGCTTTCTTT.